One and the same sample provided the 11 T cell receptor beta chains below, sequenced in a study of blood T cell repertoires in COVID-19. Clones were sequenced by immunoSEQ multiplex PCR, and TCRdb holds only the in-frame ones, with some missing. The repertoire holds 30,000 or so clones, with approximately 86% as singletons. Sequenced sample: peripheral blood. These receptors came from a woman aged 80 or over with active or convalescent COVID-19.

The chain is built from TRBV12-3 or TRBV12-4 and TRBJ1-1; D remains ambiguous. The V and J ends lost 3 bases and 11 bases respectively, with 10 bases between them. This CDR3 comprises 11 residues. CDR3 region: CASSFGSRAFF. Here the CDR3 DNA reads TGTGCCAGCAGTTTCGGGAGTCGGGCTTTCTTT.

This chain connects TRBV2 to TRBJ2-7, with D possibly TRBD1 on 6 matching bases. Trimming pared 6 bases from V and 0 bases from J, leaving 12 bases between. The germline V gene has CDR1 SNHLY and CDR2 FYNNEI. This CDR3 is built from 14 residues. The CDR3: CASSRGTLSYEQYF. The CDR3, as DNA: TGTGCCAGCAGCAGAGGGACACTCTCCTACGAGCAGTACTTC. The full variable domain, its missing parts supplied by reference TRBV2 and TRBJ2-7, is EPEVTQTPSHQVTQMGQEVILRCVPISNHLYFYWYRQILGQKVEFLVSFYNNEISEKSEIFDDQFSVERPDGSNFTLKIRSTKLEDSAMYFCASSRGTLSYEQYFGPGTRLTVT.

V and J are TRBV2 and TRBJ1-5; 8 bases match TRBD1. There are 14 residues in the CDR3. V dropped 6 bases and J dropped 5; count of bases not matched to a gene: 6. Germline CDR1 SNHLY, CDR2 FYNNEI. CDR3 sequence (DNA): TGTGCCAGCAGCCAAGACAGGGGTGATCAGCCCCAGCATTTT. This sequence encodes CASSQDRGDQPQHF.

The rearrangement links TRBV9 to TRBJ1-5; maybe TRBD1 (5 bases). The germline V gene encodes CDR1 SGDLS and CDR2 YYNGEE. The CDR3 covers 15 residues. Deletions cut 0 bases from V and 1 base from J, with 8 bases between. The CDR3 nucleotides are TGTGCCAGCAGCGTAGATGGGGGGAGCAATCAGCCCCAGCATTTT. Residues: CASSVDGGSNQPQHF. The whole variable domain, filled in from reference TRBV9 and TRBJ1-5, reads DSGVTQTPKHLITATGQRVTLRCSPRSGDLSVYWYQQSLDQGLQFLIQYYNGEERAKGNILERFSAQQFPDLHSELNLSSLELGDSALYFCASSVDGGSNQPQHFGDGTRLSIL.

This clone came up once. This chain's CDR3 is CASSPRAGGGNNSPLHF. The CDR3 region has the DNA TGTGCCAGCAGCCCCCGTGCAGGGGGAGGTAATAATTCACCCCTCCACTTT. The chain has TRBV11-2 and TRBJ1-6; 7 bases match TRBD1. This CDR3 region has 17 residues. CDR1 and CDR2 from the germline V gene are SGHAT and FQNNGV. Trimming took 5 bases from V and 5 from J; bases not matched to a gene: 12.

This chain links TRBV2 with TRBJ2-5; 12 positions match TRBD2. The CDR3 loop spans 16 amino acids. J lost 5 bases, V lost 9 bases, and 13 bases had no gene match. Germline V gives CDR1 SNHLY, CDR2 FYNNEI. The CDR3 here is CARRGGLAGFMETQYF. The CDR3 region has the DNA TGTGCCAGAAGGGGTGGACTAGCGGGGTTTATGGAGACCCAGTACTTC.

The chain couples TRBV7-8 to TRBJ2-2; 8 positions match TRBD2. The CDR3 has 16 amino acids. After removal of 3 bases from V and 0 bases from J, the junction contained 3 bases not matched to a gene. Germline CDR1 and CDR2: SGHVS and FQNEAQ. The CDR3 region is CASSFPGLANTGELFF. The CDR3 DNA reads as TGTGCCAGCAGCTTCCCGGGACTAGCGAACACCGGGGAGCTGTTTTTT.

The chain is built from TRBV7-8 and TRBJ2-3; TRBD1 matches at 7 bases. V lost 4 bases to trimming and J lost 8 bases; unmatched junction nucleotides: 6. Germline V gene sequence: CDR1 SGHVS, CDR2 FQNEAQ. The CDR3 contains 13 residues. CDR3 in DNA: TGTGCCAGCAGCTCTCAGGGGGAAGTTACGCAGTATTTT. This sequence encodes CASSSQGEVTQYF.

V and J are TRBV7-9 and TRBJ1-4; 8 nucleotides match TRBD1. The CDR3 loop spans 15 amino acids. Germline V gene sequence: CDR1 SEHNR, CDR2 FQNEAQ (reference sequence). The V and J ends lost 2 bases and 3 bases, in that order; junction bases with no gene match: 2. CDR3 bases: TGTGCCAGCAGCTTACAGGGGGCAGCTAATGAAAAACTGTTTTTT. Residues: CASSLQGAANEKLFF. The entire variable domain, with the rest obtained from reference TRBV7-9 and TRBJ1-4, is as follows: DTGVSQNPRHKITKRGQNVTFRCDPISEHNRLYWYRQTLGQGPEFLTYFQNEAQLEKSRLLSDRFSAERPKGSFSTLEIQRTEQGDSAMYLCASSLQGAANEKLFFGSGTQLSVL.

This clone occurred once. The junction shows a germline mismatch at one end, possibly a read error. This chain joins TRBV7-8 and TRBJ2-4; 10 positions agree with TRBD2. The germline V gene has CDR1 SGHVS and CDR2 FQNEAQ. The CDR3 totals 14 residues. The CDR3 DNA reads TGTGCCAGCAGCATGAGCGGGGGGGCGAACCGGGTGAGGTTC. Its protein is CASSMSGGANRVRF.

The chain carries TRBV2 and TRBJ2-1; no clear D. CDR3 length: 14 amino acids. In germline, CDR1 is SNHLY, CDR2 FYNNEI. With 1 base removed from V and 2 bases from J, the gap between germline ends came to 6 bases. As DNA, the CDR3 is TGTGCCAGCAGTGAAGAGAGCGCCTACAATGAGCAGTTCTTC. The encoded protein is CASSEESAYNEQFF.